The 32 T cell receptor beta chains in this list originate from one sample, sequenced in a study of regulatory T cells in long-lasting Graves disease. For TCR beta, libraries came from iRepertoire HTBI primers and Arm-PCR of CDR3 regions. TCRdb ran MiXCR on the multiplex PCR reads and lists one entry per CDR3 protein. The sample gives roughly 610,000 distinct CDR3 sequences, approximately 16% of which show up once; about 12% is in the top ten. Time point defined: newly diagnosed GD, antithyroid drugs for less than 3 months. TCR sequences were obtained from RNA taken from PBMCs. The sample was also linked to a second study, of T cells in Graves' hyperthyroidism and ophthalmopathy.

This sample comprised peripheral blood mononuclear cells (PBMCs), obtained at new diagnosis, from a patient treated with antithyroid drugs. These receptors all stem from a man between 18 and 29 years old with Graves disease.

This clonotype was seen repeatedly, ten times or more. The V call is TRBV6-2 or TRBV6-3, the J call TRBJ1-2; D not resolved. V was shortened by 0 bases and J by 0 bases, with 8 bases between the two germline ends. Germline V CDR1 and CDR2: MNHEY, SVGEGT. The CDR3 consists of 15 residues. The CDR3 coding sequence is TGTGCCAGCAGTTACTCAGACCGTCCTAACTATGGCTACACCTTC. It translates to CASSYSDRPNYGYTF.

This clonotype has a count of ten or more. The gene calls are TRBV3-1 and TRBJ1-2; TRBD1 is a possible D gene (6 bases). V lost 4 bases to trimming and J lost 8 bases, with 14 bases between them. Germline CDR1 reads LGHDT; CDR2 reads YNNKEL (reference sequence). The CDR3 length is 13 residues. The CDR3 DNA reads as TGTGCCAGCAGCCCTCAACAGGGACGGGGCTACACCTTC. Its protein is CASSPQQGRGYTF.

As concerns this clonotype: At one end the junction does not follow the germline gene, possibly because of a read error. This chain connects TRBV6-4 to TRBJ2-7; D ambiguous. The CDR3 sequence is 13 residues long. Germline V gene data show CDR1 as MRHNA and CDR2 as SNTAGT. The CDR3 DNA reads as TGTGCCAGCAGTTACTCTTACGGCTACGAGCAGTACTTC. Its translation: CASSYSYGYEQYF.

Many counts were recorded for this clonotype. The V call is TRBV5-1, the J call TRBJ2-3; 8 bases are shared with TRBD2. Germline V gene data show CDR1 as SGHRS and CDR2 as YFSETQ. CDR3 length: 16 residues. The ends lost 4 bases at V and 4 bases at J; junction bases unmatched: 11. The chain's CDR3 is CASSRGASGQPDTQYF. The CDR3 DNA is TGCGCCAGCAGCCGCGGGGCTAGCGGGCAGCCAGATACGCAGTATTTT.

V gene TRBV5-4 combines with J gene TRBJ2-3, with D unclear. The V end lost 0 bases, the J end lost 0 bases, and 8 bases lay between the germline ends. The length of the CDR3 is 15 residues. CDR1 is SGHNT, CDR2 YYREEE, per germline (reference sequence). CDR3 region: CASSLDILSTDTQYF. The CDR3 DNA is TGTGCCAGCAGCTTGGACATTCTAAGCACAGATACGCAGTATTTT.

The genes are TRBV6-2 or TRBV6-3 and TRBJ2-1; TRBD1 aligns across 8 bases. Germline V gene data show CDR1 as MNHEY and CDR2 as SVGEGT. J lost 9 bases, V lost 7 bases, and 8 bases had no gene match. The CDR3 extends over 13 amino acids. CDR3 sequence: CASTDAGTGEQFF. As DNA, the CDR3 is TGTGCCAGCACCGACGCCGGGACAGGTGAGCAGTTCTTC.

This clonotype was counted a few times. The chain has TRBV30 and TRBJ2-3; TRBD2 matches 11 bases. Germline loops: CDR1 GTSNPN, CDR2 SVGIG (reference sequence). V gave up 2 bases and J gave up 1 base; unmatched junction bases: 5. The length of the CDR3 is 16 residues. The CDR3 nucleotides read TGTGCCTGGAGTAATAGCGGGAGGGCCGGCACAGATACGCAGTATTTT. This sequence encodes CAWSNSGRAGTDTQYF.

The rearrangement links TRBV4-2 to TRBJ2-7; TRBD2 might be the D (6 bases). Germline loops: CDR1 LGHNA, CDR2 YNFKEQ. The ends were cut back, 1 base at V and 3 bases at J, with 13 bases in the middle. This CDR3 spans 15 amino acids. CDR3 bases: TGTGCCAGCAGCCAAGTCTTGACTAGTGACTACGAGCAGTACTTC. This encodes CASSQVLTSDYEQYF.

The chain carries TRBV12-3 or TRBV12-4 and TRBJ2-4; no clear D gene. The CDR3 is 12 amino acids. Trimming removed 6 bases at V and 8 bases at J, with 11 bases between. The CDR3 bases are TGTGCCAGCAGCTTACGTTCAGACATTCAGTACTTC. Its protein is CASSLRSDIQYF.

The rearrangement joins TRBV7-9 to TRBJ1-1; TRBD1 matches 10 bases. From germline, CDR1 is SEHNR and CDR2 FQNEAQ (reference sequence). This CDR3 region has 15 residues. Germline trimming cut 5 bases from V and 1 base from J; bases unmatched to any gene: 4. CDR3 protein: CASSATGGGNTEAFF. The CDR3 bases are TGTGCCAGCAGCGCGACAGGGGGCGGGAACACTGAAGCTTTCTTT.

This clonotype was recorded many times. This sequence joins TRBV27 and TRBJ2-7; D uncertain. The CDR3 spans 14 residues. The V end lost 0 bases, the J end lost 2 bases, and 8 bases lay between the germline ends. Germline V gene sequence: CDR1 MNHEY, CDR2 SMNVEV (reference sequence). DNA of the CDR3: TGTGCCAGCAGTTTATCTTCTCTTGCCTACGAGCAGTACTTC. As protein: CASSLSSLAYEQYF.

This clonotype was recorded many times. V and J are TRBV3-1 and TRBJ2-7; no clear D gene. CDR3 length: 13 amino acids. CDR1 and CDR2 from the germline V gene are LGHDT and YNNKEL (reference sequence). Deletions cut 7 bases from V and 3 bases from J, with 13 bases between. The CDR3 sequence is CASTARSGYEQYF. The CDR3 nucleotides are TGTGCCAGCACCGCAAGATCGGGCTACGAGCAGTACTTC.

This clonotype was picked up many times. This chain uses TRBV6-2 or TRBV6-3 with TRBJ2-1; TRBD2 might be the D (6 bases). Germline V gives CDR1 MNHEY, CDR2 SVGEGT. Trimming stripped 5 bases from V and 10 bases from J, with 30 bases between. The CDR3 totals 18 residues. CDR3 sequence: CASSEPPRGRTGEWEQFF. The CDR3 coding sequence is TGTGCCAGCAGTGAACCCCCGAGGGGCAGGACGGGGGAGTGGGAGCAGTTCTTC.

As to this clonotype: A clone one base away is much larger, so this may be a read error. For the CDR3, the DNA is TGCAGTGCTAGAGACAAGGGCTACGAGCAGTACTTC. Amino acids: CSARDKGYEQYF. The genes are TRBV20-1 and TRBJ2-7; D is unresolved. Germline V gene sequence: CDR1 DFQATT, CDR2 SNEGSKA (reference sequence). The CDR3 extends over 12 amino acids. The germline V and J ends were trimmed by 0 bases and 3 bases, with 6 bases remaining between them.

This clonotype was found a few times. The chain recombines TRBV5-6 with TRBJ2-1; the D is unclear. The germline V gene encodes CDR1 SGHDT and CDR2 YYEEEE. This CDR3 has 14 amino acids. Trimming cost V 4 bases and J 8 bases, with 16 bases left between them. For the CDR3, the DNA is TGTGCCAGCAGCCTTCCTACTTCGGGCGATGAGCAGTTCTTC. Translating it yields CASSLPTSGDEQFF.

The chain is built from TRBV7-9 and TRBJ2-3; D remains unclear. There are 16 residues in the CDR3. Germline assignment: CDR1 SEHNR and CDR2 FQNEAQ (reference sequence). Trimming shortened V by 5 bases and J by 0 bases, and 15 bases separated the two germline ends. Written as DNA, the CDR3 is TGTGCCAGCAGCCTTCGACAAGGGATTAGCACAGATACGCAGTATTTT. It codes for CASSLRQGISTDTQYF.

This clonotype was seen many times. The junction differs from germline at one of its ends, possibly a read error. The chain has TRBV12-3 or TRBV12-4 and TRBJ2-5, with no clear D. The CDR3 length is 14 residues. For the CDR3, the DNA is TGTGCCAGCAGTCCCCCATGGTTCCAAAAGACCCAGTACTTC. Translation gives CASSPPWFQKTQYF.

This clonotype was recorded at least ten times. This chain joins TRBV20-1 and TRBJ1-5, with a weak D call TRBD1 (6 bases). CDR1 and CDR2 (germline): DFQATT, SNEGSKA (reference sequence). V lost 3 bases and J lost 6, with 12 bases in between. The CDR3 runs 13 residues. CDR3 coding DNA: TGCAGTGCTAGCCAGGGGACCCGTCAGCCCCAGCATTTT. Its translation is CSASQGTRQPQHF.

The rearrangement joins TRBV4-1 to TRBJ1-6; possible D gene TRBD1, 5 bases. Germline V CDR1 and CDR2: MGHRA, YSYEKL. The CDR3 consists of 15 residues. Trimming removed 3 bases from V and 7 bases from J, with 13 bases in between. The CDR3 region has the DNA TGCGCCAGCAGCCATCTTGGGGGGGTGAATTCACCCCTCCACTTT. Its translation is CASSHLGGVNSPLHF.

This clonotype was picked up many times. The chain is built from TRBV12-3 or TRBV12-4 and TRBJ1-5; D remains ambiguous. V gave up 6 bases and J gave up 0 bases, with 9 bases separating them. This CDR3 is 14 amino acids long. The CDR3 here is CASRGGYSNQPQHF. CDR3 nucleotides: TGTGCCAGCAGGGGAGGGTATAGCAATCAGCCCCAGCATTTT.

This clonotype was detected ten times or more. V usage is TRBV11-1 and J usage is TRBJ2-1, with D perhaps assigned TRBD1 or TRBD2 (5 bases each). Between the trimmed V and J ends, which lost 4 bases and 4 bases, there was a span of 11 bases. The CDR3 sequence is 14 residues long. Germline V gene data show CDR1 as SGHAT and CDR2 as FQDESV (reference sequence). In nucleotides, the CDR3 is TGTGCCAGCAGCTCTCGGGACGTATACAATGAGCAGTTCTTC. As protein: CASSSRDVYNEQFF.

In this sample, this clonotype turned up a few times. The genes are TRBV6-5 and TRBJ2-5; 7 bases fit TRBD1. The CDR3 runs to 15 residues. CDR1 is MNHEY and CDR2 is SVGAGI in the germline V gene. J was trimmed by 5 bases and V by 0 bases; bases with no gene match: 6. CDR3 bases: TGTGCCAGCAGTTACTCGCTGTACAGGGGTGAGACCCAGTACTTC. It yields the protein CASSYSLYRGETQYF.

The CDR3 protein is CASRRDFNEQFF. The CDR3 coding sequence is TGTGCCAGCAGGAGGGACTTCAATGAGCAGTTCTTC. The chain links TRBV27 to TRBJ2-1, with a weak D call TRBD2 (6 bases). The CDR3 consists of 12 residues. CDR1 is MNHEY and CDR2 is SMNVEV in the germline V gene (reference sequence). V dropped 6 bases and J dropped 6 bases, with 9 bases sitting between them.

This clonotype was seen many times. The chain employs TRBV6-1 and TRBJ1-1, with TRBD1 matching over 7 bases. Germline CDR1 reads MNHNS; CDR2 reads SASEGT. This CDR3 is built from 15 residues. Trimming at V came to 4 bases and at J to 0 bases, leaving 5 bases not matched to a gene. The CDR3 loop reads CASSARQGLNTEAFF. The CDR3 DNA sequence: TGTGCCAGCAGTGCCCGACAGGGATTGAACACTGAAGCTTTCTTT.

The chain has TRBV7-9 and TRBJ1-1, with D unclear. The CDR3 runs 14 residues. CDR1 is SEHNR, CDR2 FQNEAQ, per germline (reference sequence). V shed 7 bases and J shed 0 bases, with 12 bases lying between them. The CDR3 sequence: CASILGPMNTEAFF. CDR3 bases: TGTGCCAGCATCCTTGGGCCGATGAACACTGAAGCTTTCTTT. The full variable domain, with the rest looked up from reference TRBV7-9 and TRBJ1-1, is DTGVSQNPRHKITKRGQNVTFRCDPISEHNRLYWYRQTLGQGPEFLTYFQNEAQLEKSRLLSDRFSAERPKGSFSTLEIQRTEQGDSAMYLCASILGPMNTEAFFGQGTRLTVV.

This clonotype was found many times. The chain joins TRBV5-1 to TRBJ2-3; 9 bases fit TRBD1. CDR3 length: 16 amino acids. CDR1 is SGHRS, CDR2 YFSETQ, per germline. V gave up 5 bases and J gave up 2 bases; unmatched junction bases: 9. DNA of the CDR3: TGCGCCAGCAGTTCCGGACAGGGGCAACCCACAGATACGCAGTATTTT. Protein sequence: CASSSGQGQPTDTQYF.

The sample holds a few counts of this clonotype. The V and J genes are TRBV28 and TRBJ1-3, with D hard to call. In germline, CDR1 is MDHEN, CDR2 SYDVKM. CDR3 length: 15 amino acids. Trimming left V 0 bases short and J 7 bases short, with 13 bases between. The CDR3 spells CASSLWQSPGNTIYF. As DNA, the CDR3 is TGTGCCAGCAGTTTATGGCAATCTCCGGGGAACACCATATATTTT. Full variable domain (rest looked up from reference TRBV28 and TRBJ1-3): DVKVTQSSRYLVKRTGEKVFLECVQDMDHENMFWYRQDPGLGLRLIYFSYDVKMKEKGDIPEGYSVSREKKERFSLILESASTNQTSMYLCASSLWQSPGNTIYFGEGSWLTVV.

The J gene is TRBJ1-5, the V gene TRBV2, with D maybe TRBD1 (5 bases). The CDR3 loop spans 14 amino acids. The V end was cut by 6 bases, the J end by 6 bases, with 15 bases between. The germline gives CDR1 SNHLY, CDR2 FYNNEI. The CDR3 DNA reads as TGTGCCAGCAGCCGCGACAGCGAGGGTCAGCCCCAGCATTTT. Translating it yields CASSRDSEGQPQHF.

The gene calls are TRBV6-2 or TRBV6-3 and TRBJ2-7, with D tentatively TRBD1 or TRBD2 (7 bases each). Germline CDR1 and CDR2: MNHEY and SVGEGT. CDR3 length equals 15 residues. The ends were cut back, 5 bases at V and 4 bases at J, with 18 bases in the middle. Written as DNA, the CDR3 is TGTGCCAGCAGTGAAGGGGGAGGGGGCACGTACGAGCAGTACTTC. Translating it yields CASSEGGGGTYEQYF.

The V and J genes are TRBV5-6 and TRBJ2-2, with D unclear. The CDR3 sequence is 15 residues long. The germline CDR1 and CDR2 sequences are SGHDT and YYEEEE. V was pared by 2 bases and J by 6 bases, with 14 bases between. CDR3 nucleotides: TGTGCCAGCAGCTTATTTTACGTCCTGGCCGGGGAGCTGTTTTTT. Protein: CASSLFYVLAGELFF.

This clonotype was detected many times. The chain couples TRBV3-1 to TRBJ2-5; D call uncertain. Germline V gene sequence: CDR1 LGHDT, CDR2 YNNKEL (reference sequence). The CDR3 totals 17 residues. V was trimmed by 4 bases and J by 5 bases, leaving 23 bases between them. CDR3 amino acids: CASSLTLSGRFGETQYF. In nucleotides, the CDR3 is TGTGCCAGCAGCCTGACATTGTCGGGCCGTTTCGGGGAGACCCAGTACTTC.

This clonotype showed up just a few times. The gene calls are TRBV13 and TRBJ1-2; 7 nucleotides match TRBD1. There are 14 residues in the CDR3. J gave up 8 bases and V 2 bases, and 8 bases lay outside the gene matches. Germline values: CDR1 PRHDT, CDR2 FYEKMQ (reference sequence). The CDR3 loop is CASSLKGGEFGYTF. Written as DNA, the CDR3 is TGTGCCAGCAGCTTAAAAGGGGGCGAGTTCGGCTACACCTTC.